These T cell receptor beta chains were read from a single sample in a study of spatial heterogeneity in lung cancer. TCRdb recomputed calls from the 5' RACE reads with MiXCR, one row per CDR3 protein. The sample contains about 92,000 distinct CDR3 sequences, 12% of which appear only once. This specimen consisted of PBMCs, obtained at surgery. The receptors here all came from a male donor with early-stage non-small cell lung cancer. Both conserved end residues are part of each CDR3. D genes are given only for firm matches. Not every row has a clone size; where given, it reads once, few, many or a size class.

d_call,j_call,clone_size,v_call,cdr3_length,cdr3_aa,cdr3_nt
TRBD1,TRBJ2-7,few,TRBV28,13,CASRDRGIYEQYF,TGTGCCTCACGGGACAGGGGGATCTACGAGCAGTACTTC
TRBD2,TRBJ2-1,few,TRBV5-1,16,CASSLMASGNHREQFF,TGCGCCAGCAGCTTGATGGCTAGCGGTAACCATAGGGAGCAGTTCTTC
-,TRBJ1-6,-,TRBV18,15,CASSPQELRNSPLHF,TGTGCCAGCTCGCCCCAGGAGCTGCGGAATTCACCCCTCCACTTT
-,TRBJ1-1,few,TRBV11-2,10,CASSAREAFF,TGTGCCAGCAGCGCCCGTGAAGCTTTCTTT
-,TRBJ1-5,many,TRBV11-1,13,CASSLELSQPQHF,TGTGCCAGCAGCTTAGAGTTGTCTCAGCCCCAGCATTTT
TRBD1,TRBJ2-7,-,TRBV24-1,13,CATSDWTGYEQYF,TGTGCCACCAGTGACTGGACAGGCTACGAGCAGTACTTC
-,TRBJ1-1,-,TRBV20-1,13,CSAYRDNPTEAFF,TGCAGTGCTTATAGGGACAACCCCACTGAAGCTTTCTTT
-,TRBJ1-4,many,TRBV20-1,13,CSASVGGNEKLFF,TGCAGTGCTAGTGTGGGTGGGAATGAAAAACTGTTTTTT
-,TRBJ2-7,few,TRBV2,14,CASISTGSAYEQYF,TGTGCCAGCATATCTACAGGGTCGGCCTACGAGCAGTACTTC
-,TRBJ1-1,-,TRBV12-5,16,CASGLGTGRMNTEAFF,TGTGCTAGTGGTTTGGGGACGGGACGGATGAACACTGAAGCTTTCTTT
-,TRBJ2-1,-,TRBV5-5,16,CASRLRGRPASNEQFF,TGTGCCAGCAGGCTACGTGGCAGGCCGGCGTCCAATGAGCAGTTCTTC
-,TRBJ1-6,few,TRBV20-1,13,CSGGSSYNSPLHF,TGCAGTGGAGGGAGCTCCTATAATTCACCCCTCCACTTT
-,TRBJ1-4,-,TRBV7-8,16,CASSPTPGRTNEKLFF,TGTGCCAGCAGCCCTACGCCGGGGCGAACTAATGAAAAACTGTTTTTT
-,TRBJ1-1,-,TRBV18,15,CASSPAGGERTEAFF,TGTGCCAGCTCACCAGCGGGGGGCGAAAGGACTGAAGCTTTCTTT
-,TRBJ1-2,many,TRBV4-1,16,CASSQGELVWTTGYTF,TGCGCCAGCAGCCAAGGAGAGCTTGTTTGGACGACTGGCTACACCTTC
TRBD2,TRBJ2-1,-,TRBV20-1,15,CSARDPGGGPNEQFF,TGCAGTGCTAGAGATCCGGGGGGGGGCCCCAATGAGCAGTTCTTC
TRBD1,TRBJ1-5,-,TRBV19,14,CASSPAGGRQPQHF,TGTGCCAGTAGTCCCGCAGGGGGACGCCAGCCCCAGCATTTT
-,TRBJ1-6,few,TRBV12-3/TRBV12-4,13,CASSYEGNSPLHF,TGTGCCAGCAGTTATGAGGGAAATTCACCCCTCCACTTT
-,TRBJ2-1,-,TRBV28,16,CASSLRDQSSYNEQFF,TGTGCCAGCAGTTTGAGGGACCAGAGCTCCTACAATGAGCAGTTCTTC
-,TRBJ2-2,few,TRBV28,14,CASRSGGTPGELFF,TGTGCCAGCAGATCAGGGGGGACCCCCGGGGAGCTGTTTTTT
TRBD2,TRBJ2-5,many,TRBV6-5,15,CASRSDGRFQETQYF,TGTGCCAGCAGGTCTGACGGGAGGTTCCAAGAGACCCAGTACTTC
TRBD1,TRBJ2-1,-,TRBV6-2/TRBV6-3,13,CVSSSQGVNEQFF,TGTGTCAGCAGTTCCCAGGGGGTCAATGAGCAGTTCTTC
-,TRBJ2-2,few,TRBV7-2,14,CASSLALVTGELFF,TGTGCCAGCAGCTTAGCCTTAGTAACCGGGGAGCTGTTTTTT
TRBD2,TRBJ2-5,many,TRBV28,16,CASSPGLAGGQETQYF,TGTGCCAGCAGCCCGGGACTAGCGGGAGGGCAAGAGACCCAGTACTTC
-,TRBJ2-5,few,TRBV18,14,CASSSGGSQETQYF,TGTGCCAGCTCATCCGGGGGTTCCCAAGAGACCCAGTACTTC
TRBD1,TRBJ2-6,few,TRBV12-3/TRBV12-4,15,CASSIEGQPGVVLTF,TGTGCCAGCAGTATAGAGGGACAGCCTGGGGTCGTCCTGACTTTC
-,TRBJ2-7,-,TRBV7-2,14,CASSLMGTSYEQYF,TGTGCCAGCAGCTTAATGGGCACCTCCTACGAGCAGTACTTC
-,TRBJ1-5,-,TRBV2,17,CASSIQGIDFGAQPQHF,TGTGCCAGCAGTATCCAGGGGATTGATTTCGGTGCTCAGCCCCAGCATTTT
-,TRBJ2-3,many,TRBV24-1,17,CATSEDDQGGSTDTQYF,TGTGCCACCAGTGAAGATGATCAGGGGGGTTCCACAGATACGCAGTATTTT
-,TRBJ1-4,many,TRBV5-1,15,CASSLVPGLNEKLFF,TGCGCCAGCAGCTTGGTCCCCGGACTTAATGAAAAACTGTTTTTT
-,TRBJ2-7,few,TRBV4-3,15,CASSPGTGASYEQYF,TGCGCCAGCAGCCCAGGCACCGGGGCGTCCTACGAGCAGTACTTC
TRBD1,TRBJ1-4,many,TRBV20-1,14,CSARQTGRGEKLFF,TGCAGTGCTAGACAGACAGGGCGAGGAGAAAAACTGTTTTTT
-,TRBJ1-3,-,TRBV15,15,CATSREDTAGNTIYF,TGTGCCACCAGCAGAGAGGACACAGCAGGAAACACCATATATTTT
-,TRBJ2-1,-,TRBV15,13,CATSRDGGDEQFF,TGTGCCACCAGCAGGGACGGCGGTGATGAGCAGTTCTTC
-,TRBJ2-3,many,TRBV7-2,11,CASSYADTQYF,TGTGCCAGCAGCTACGCAGATACGCAGTATTTT
TRBD2,TRBJ2-5,-,TRBV7-2,16,CASSQGLAGGQETQYF,TGTGCCAGCAGCCAAGGACTAGCGGGGGGCCAAGAGACCCAGTACTTC
TRBD1,TRBJ1-1,few,TRBV4-3,13,CASSREGATEAFF,TGCGCCAGCAGCCGGGAGGGGGCCACTGAAGCTTTCTTT
-,TRBJ2-6,-,TRBV7-2,16,CASSSPWGSGANVLTF,TGTGCCAGCAGCTCCCCGTGGGGCTCTGGGGCCAACGTCCTGACTTTC
TRBD1,TRBJ1-4,few,TRBV5-1,15,CASSLNQGAVEKLFF,TGCGCCAGCAGCTTGAATCAGGGGGCGGTTGAAAAACTGTTTTTT
-,TRBJ1-5,once,TRBV5-1,14,CASSLGESNQPQDF,TGCGCCAGCAGCTTGGGGGAAAGCAATCAGCCCCAGGATTTT
-,TRBJ2-5,few,TRBV2,13,CASVPRVPETQYF,TGTGCCAGCGTACCTAGGGTGCCCGAGACCCAGTACTTC
-,TRBJ2-5,few,TRBV7-2,12,CASSLQTSSQYF,TGTGCCAGCAGCTTACAGACTAGTTCTCAGTACTTC
-,TRBJ2-6,few,TRBV29-1,18,CSVVWRKGVFSGANVLTF,TGCAGCGTTGTCTGGCGGAAGGGGGTTTTCTCTGGGGCCAACGTCCTGACTTTC
TRBD1,TRBJ1-5,many,TRBV12-3/TRBV12-4,14,CASSITGGSKPQHF,TGTGCCAGCAGTATTACAGGGGGCTCGAAGCCCCAGCATTTT
-,TRBJ1-4,many,TRBV9,12,CASSGGTEKLFF,TGTGCCAGCAGCGGGGGTACTGAAAAACTGTTTTTT
-,TRBJ2-7,few,TRBV12-3/TRBV12-4,12,CASSPGDYEQYF,TGTGCCAGCAGCCCGGGTGACTACGAGCAGTACTTC
-,TRBJ1-2,many,TRBV28,14,CASSSPRRWGGYTF,TGTGCCAGCAGTTCCCCCCGTAGGTGGGGCGGCTACACCTTC